A selection of T cell receptor beta chains follows, all from one sample in a study of memory CD4+ T cells and cytomegalovirus serostatus. Sequencing used immunoSEQ multiplex PCR; TCRdb keeps in-frame clones, though not all of them. The table shows approximately 45,000 clones, with about 79% occurring only once. The material sequenced was memory CD4+ T cells from blood. The source is an adult in good health and CMV-seronegative. The CDR3 runs from the conserved cysteine through the conserved F or W. A D gene is named only where the DNA matches it firmly. Clone size is stated in some rows and not others, as once, few, many or a class when expanded.

j_gene: TRBJ2-2; abundance: -; d_gene: -; v_gene: TRBV11-3; CDR3aa: CASSKPRGELFF; CDR3nt: TGTGCCAGCAGCAAGCCCCGCGGGGAGCTGTTTTTT
j_gene: TRBJ2-5; abundance: few; d_gene: -; v_gene: TRBV29-1; CDR3aa: CSVPGGTRQETQYF; CDR3nt: TGCAGCGTGCCCGGGGGGACACGTCAAGAGACCCAGTACTTC
j_gene: TRBJ1-5; abundance: -; d_gene: -; v_gene: TRBV12-5; CDR3aa: CASGWNQPQHF; CDR3nt: TGTGCTAGTGGCTGGAATCAGCCCCAGCATTTT
j_gene: TRBJ1-2; abundance: -; d_gene: TRBD1; v_gene: TRBV7-2; CDR3aa: CASSLGGTAIIYTF; CDR3nt: TGTGCCAGCAGCTTAGGTGGGACAGCCATCATCTACACCTTC
j_gene: TRBJ1-5; abundance: once; d_gene: TRBD1; v_gene: TRBV19; CDR3aa: CASSSRDRVLPQPQHF; CDR3nt: TGTGCCAGTAGTTCCCGGGACAGAGTTTTACCTCAGCCCCAGCATTTT
j_gene: TRBJ1-3; abundance: once; d_gene: TRBD1; v_gene: TRBV18; CDR3aa: CASSSDRGAGNTIYF; CDR3nt: TGTGCCAGCTCATCAGACAGGGGAGCAGGAAACACCATATATTTT
j_gene: TRBJ2-7; abundance: -; d_gene: -; v_gene: TRBV19; CDR3aa: CASTPTGLGASGAYEQYF; CDR3nt: TGTGCCAGTACCCCGACAGGGCTTGGCGCTAGCGGAGCCTACGAGCAGTACTTC
j_gene: TRBJ2-2; abundance: -; d_gene: TRBD2; v_gene: TRBV2; CDR3aa: CASREREGQGGELFF; CDR3nt: TGTGCCAGCAGAGAGCGGGAGGGCCAGGGGGGGGAGCTGTTTTTT
j_gene: TRBJ1-1; abundance: once; d_gene: -; v_gene: TRBV7-2; CDR3aa: CASSLVVNTEAFF; CDR3nt: TGTGCCAGCAGCTTAGTAGTGAACACTGAAGCTTTCTTT
j_gene: TRBJ1-2; abundance: -; d_gene: TRBD1; v_gene: TRBV5-1; CDR3aa: CASSRGDSYGYTF; CDR3nt: TGCGCCAGCAGCCGGGGGGACAGCTATGGCTACACCTTC
j_gene: TRBJ2-7; abundance: -; d_gene: TRBD1; v_gene: TRBV6-6; CDR3aa: CASSFTGDAYEQYF; CDR3nt: TGTGCCAGCAGTTTCACAGGGGACGCCTACGAGCAGTACTTC
j_gene: TRBJ1-6; abundance: -; d_gene: TRBD1; v_gene: TRBV2; CDR3aa: CASMMDRVNSPLHF; CDR3nt: TGTGCCAGCATGATGGACAGGGTGAATTCACCCCTCCACTTT
j_gene: TRBJ1-4; abundance: -; d_gene: -; v_gene: TRBV4-3; CDR3aa: CASSQDGRANEKLFF; CDR3nt: TGCGCCAGCAGCCAAGACGGGAGGGCTAATGAAAAACTGTTTTTT
j_gene: TRBJ2-3; abundance: -; d_gene: TRBD2; v_gene: TRBV19; CDR3aa: CASSVTSGRDTQYF; CDR3nt: TGTGCCAGTAGTGTGACTAGCGGGAGGGATACGCAGTATTTT
j_gene: TRBJ1-2; abundance: few; d_gene: -; v_gene: TRBV30; CDR3aa: CAWSRRQRINYGYTF; CDR3nt: TGTGCCTGGAGTAGAAGACAGCGGATTAACTATGGCTACACCTTC
j_gene: TRBJ2-7; abundance: -; d_gene: -; v_gene: TRBV7-9; CDR3aa: CASSVAIYEQYF; CDR3nt: TGTGCCAGCAGCGTAGCCATCTACGAGCAGTACTTC
j_gene: TRBJ1-1; abundance: few; d_gene: -; v_gene: TRBV7-9; CDR3aa: CASRLDRNTEAFF; CDR3nt: TGTGCCAGCAGACTCGACAGGAACACTGAAGCTTTCTTT
j_gene: TRBJ2-3; abundance: -; d_gene: -; v_gene: TRBV6-6; CDR3aa: CASRQKDTQYF; CDR3nt: TGTGCCAGCAGACAAAAGGATACGCAGTATTTT
j_gene: TRBJ2-7; abundance: once; d_gene: TRBD2; v_gene: TRBV30; CDR3aa: CAWSAGGSYEQYF; CDR3nt: TGTGCCTGGAGTGCGGGAGGAAGCTACGAGCAGTACTTC